These 2 T cell receptor beta chains share one sample of origin, sequenced in a study of cytomegalovirus exposure and HLA in healthy donors (dated by TCRdb to 2015 to 2018). Library generation was performed with the immunoSEQ multiplex PCR assay. For the multiplex PCR, a mixture combining 60 forward primers for TCR Vbeta segments and 13 reverse primers for TCR Jbeta segments was used. Imported from immuneACCESS, the table was reduced by TCRdb to in-frame sequences with V and J called. These copies leave out some clones; in studies compared against another copy, an unresolved V gene accounts for under half, and the cause of the remainder is not known. For this sample there are fewer than 100,000 clones; around 82% appear just once. The ten largest clones represent under 1.2% of the sample. Sequencing input: PBMCs. The receptors come from a male donor in good health and CMV-seronegative.

This clone was detected once. The chain couples TRBV21-1 to TRBJ2-1; TRBD2, the table's D call, was not compared with the DNA. TRBV21-1 is described as a pseudogene. CDR3 length: 11 amino acids. The CDR3 nucleotides read TGTGCCAGCAGAAAACTAGGCTTAAAGTTCTTC. Encoded protein: CASRKLGLKFF.

This sequence joins TRBV19 and TRBJ2-5, with TRBD1 identical over 8 bases. The J segment lost 3 bases and the V segment lost 3 bases, leaving 0 bases of the junction unmatched. CDR1 is LNHDA, CDR2 SQIVND, per germline (reference sequence). The CDR3 length is 13 residues. This CDR3 is CASSMDREETQYF. CDR3 nucleotides: TGTGCCAGTAGTATGGACAGGGAAGAGACCCAGTACTTC.